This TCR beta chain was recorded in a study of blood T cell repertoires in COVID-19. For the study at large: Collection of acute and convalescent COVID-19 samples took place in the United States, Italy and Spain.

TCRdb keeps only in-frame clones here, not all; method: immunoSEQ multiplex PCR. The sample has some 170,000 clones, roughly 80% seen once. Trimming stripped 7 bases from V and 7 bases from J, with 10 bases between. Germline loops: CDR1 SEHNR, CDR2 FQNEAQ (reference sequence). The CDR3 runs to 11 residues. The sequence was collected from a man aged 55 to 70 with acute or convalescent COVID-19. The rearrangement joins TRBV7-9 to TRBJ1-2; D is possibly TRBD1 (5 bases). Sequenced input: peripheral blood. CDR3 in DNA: TGTGCCAGCACTCGGGACTCTGGCTACACCTTC. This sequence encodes CASTRDSGYTF.